This TCR beta chain was obtained from a study of CD8 T cells in ankylosing spondylitis. Study-wide findings and caveats: Enrichment of disease-linked clones was reportedly significant in matched ankylosing spondylitis synovial fluid. Several highly homologous variants made up a TCR beta motif that seemed to typify ankylosing spondylitis blood.

This clonotype occurred a few times. Its antigen is not known. V lost 2 bases, J lost 2 bases, and 7 bases lay in between. The CDR3 is 13 amino acids. Per germline, CDR1 SEHNR and CDR2 FQNEAQ (reference sequence). As the method for making TCR beta libraries, quantitative 5'-RACE with molecular barcodes was used. TCRdb re-analysed the 5' RACE reads in MiXCR, keeping a single row per CDR3 protein. In the table there are 700,000 or so distinct CDR3 sequences, roughly 19% of which are singletons. The sequencing input was blood, either unsorted or a sorted T cell fraction (not recorded which). The rearrangement uses TRBV7-9 and TRBJ2-7; no clear D. The clonotype was recovered from a male donor with ankylosing spondylitis. CDR3 DNA sequence: TGTGCCAGCAGCTTAACCGATCCCTACGAGCAGTACTTC. It is translated as CASSLTDPYEQYF.